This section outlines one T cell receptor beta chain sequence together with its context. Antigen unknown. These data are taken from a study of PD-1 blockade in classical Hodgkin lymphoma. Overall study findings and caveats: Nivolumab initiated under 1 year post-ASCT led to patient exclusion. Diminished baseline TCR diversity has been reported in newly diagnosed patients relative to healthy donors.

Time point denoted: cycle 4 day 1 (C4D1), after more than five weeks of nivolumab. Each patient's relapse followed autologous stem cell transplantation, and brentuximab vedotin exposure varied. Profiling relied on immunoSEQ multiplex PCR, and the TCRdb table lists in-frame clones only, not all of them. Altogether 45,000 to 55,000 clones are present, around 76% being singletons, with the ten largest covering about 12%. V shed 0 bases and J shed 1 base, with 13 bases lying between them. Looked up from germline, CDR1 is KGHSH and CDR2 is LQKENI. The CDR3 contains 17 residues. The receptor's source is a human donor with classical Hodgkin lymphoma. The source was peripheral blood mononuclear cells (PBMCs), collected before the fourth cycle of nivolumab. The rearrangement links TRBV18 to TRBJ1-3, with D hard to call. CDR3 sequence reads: CASSPPRVFKSGNTIYF. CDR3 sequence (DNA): TGTGCCAGCTCACCACCGAGGGTTTTCAAGTCTGGAAACACCATATATTTT.